Ten or more counts support the clone carrying this TCR beta chain. The junction had 8 bases not matched to a gene; V was cut back by 5 bases and J by 5 bases. Germline CDR1 MNHNS, CDR2 SASEGT. The CDR3 is 15 residues long. TCRdb used MiXCR to reprocess the PCR reads, holding one entry per CDR3 protein. The table has about 7,300 distinct CDR3 sequences, about 41% seen once. This entry comes from a study of CD4 and CD8 cells across lung adenocarcinoma regions. The patients had localized lung adenocarcinoma, a non-small cell subtype. The receptor was isolated from a male donor with lung adenocarcinoma. The CD4 and CD8 labels of this study may be unreliable. The specimen sequenced was CD8+ T cells from the center of a lung tumor. This chain joins TRBV6-1 and TRBJ2-1, with 8 bases lining up with TRBD2. The CDR3 DNA sequence: TGTGCCAGCAGTATAAGCGGGAGCTTCCACAATGAGCAGTTCTTC. Translated, it gives CASSISGSFHNEQFF.